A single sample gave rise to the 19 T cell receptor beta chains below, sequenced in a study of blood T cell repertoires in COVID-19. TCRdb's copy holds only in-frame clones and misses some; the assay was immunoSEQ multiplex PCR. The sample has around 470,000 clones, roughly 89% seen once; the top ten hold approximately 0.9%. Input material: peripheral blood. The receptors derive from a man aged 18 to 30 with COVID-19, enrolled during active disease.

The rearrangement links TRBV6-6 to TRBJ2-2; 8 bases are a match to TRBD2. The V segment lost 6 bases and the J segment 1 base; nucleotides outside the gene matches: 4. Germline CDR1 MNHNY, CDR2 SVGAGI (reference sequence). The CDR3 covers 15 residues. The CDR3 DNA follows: TGTGCCAGCAGCTTGAGCGGGGGGAACACCGGGGAGCTGTTTTTT. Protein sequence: CASSLSGGNTGELFF.

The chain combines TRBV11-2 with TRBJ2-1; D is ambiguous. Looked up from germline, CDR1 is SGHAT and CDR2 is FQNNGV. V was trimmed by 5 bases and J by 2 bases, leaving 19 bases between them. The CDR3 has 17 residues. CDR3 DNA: TGTGCCAGCAGCACCACCCCTAGTGGCGGAACCTACAATGAGCAGTTCTTC. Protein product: CASSTTPSGGTYNEQFF.

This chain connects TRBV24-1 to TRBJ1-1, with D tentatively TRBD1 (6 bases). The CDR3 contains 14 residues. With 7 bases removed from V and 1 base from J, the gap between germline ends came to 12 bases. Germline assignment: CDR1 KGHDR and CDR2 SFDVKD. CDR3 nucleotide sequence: TGTGCCACCAGGGGGGCGGGCAAGAACACTGAAGCTTTCTTT. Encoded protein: CATRGAGKNTEAFF.

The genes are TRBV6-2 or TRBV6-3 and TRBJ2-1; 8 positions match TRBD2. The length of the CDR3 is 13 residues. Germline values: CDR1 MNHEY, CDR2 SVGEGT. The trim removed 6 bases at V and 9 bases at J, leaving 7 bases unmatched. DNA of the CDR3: TGTGCCAGCAGCCGAGCGGGAGCGTTTGAGCAGTTCTTC. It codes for CASSRAGAFEQFF.

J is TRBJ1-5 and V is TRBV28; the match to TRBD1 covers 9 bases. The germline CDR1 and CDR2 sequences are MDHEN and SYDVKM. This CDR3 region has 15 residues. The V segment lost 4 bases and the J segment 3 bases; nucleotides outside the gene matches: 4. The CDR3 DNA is TGTGCCAGCAGTTCGGGACAGGGAATCAATCAGCCCCAGCATTTT. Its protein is CASSSGQGINQPQHF.

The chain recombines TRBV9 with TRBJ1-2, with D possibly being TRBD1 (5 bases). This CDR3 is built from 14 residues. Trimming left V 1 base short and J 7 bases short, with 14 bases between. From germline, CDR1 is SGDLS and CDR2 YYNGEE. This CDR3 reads CASSVSGGRSGYTF. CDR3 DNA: TGTGCCAGCAGCGTATCCGGGGGGAGGTCTGGCTACACCTTC.

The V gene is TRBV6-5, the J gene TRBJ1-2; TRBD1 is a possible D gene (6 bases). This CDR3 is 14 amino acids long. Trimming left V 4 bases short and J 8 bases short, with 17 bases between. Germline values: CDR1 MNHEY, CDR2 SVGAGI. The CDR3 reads CASSSRGRGPGYTF. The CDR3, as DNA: TGTGCCAGCAGTTCCAGGGGCAGGGGACCAGGCTACACCTTC.

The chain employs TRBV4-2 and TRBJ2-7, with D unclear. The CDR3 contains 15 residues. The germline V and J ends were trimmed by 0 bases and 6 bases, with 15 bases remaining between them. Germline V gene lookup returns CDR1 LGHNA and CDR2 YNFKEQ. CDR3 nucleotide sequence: TGTGCCAGCAGCCAAGATGCACAGTATCCAGGCGAGCAGTACTTC. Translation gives CASSQDAQYPGEQYF.

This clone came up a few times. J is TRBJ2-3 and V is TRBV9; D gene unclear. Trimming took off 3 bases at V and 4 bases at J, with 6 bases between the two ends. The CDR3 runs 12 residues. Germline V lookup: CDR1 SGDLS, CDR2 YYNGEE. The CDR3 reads CASSAPSDTQYF. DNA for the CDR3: TGTGCCAGCAGCGCCCCTTCAGATACGCAGTATTTT.

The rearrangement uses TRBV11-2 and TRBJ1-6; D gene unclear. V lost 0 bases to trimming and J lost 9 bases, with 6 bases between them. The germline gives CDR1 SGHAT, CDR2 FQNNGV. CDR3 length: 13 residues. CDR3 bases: TGTGCCAGCAGCTTAGAGACATTTTCACCCCTCCACTTT. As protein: CASSLETFSPLHF.

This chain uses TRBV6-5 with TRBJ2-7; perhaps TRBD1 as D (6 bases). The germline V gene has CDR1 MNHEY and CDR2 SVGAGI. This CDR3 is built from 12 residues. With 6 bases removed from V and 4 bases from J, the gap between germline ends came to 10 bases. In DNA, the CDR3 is TGTGCCAGCAGGCCAGGACAGTACGAGCAGTACTTC. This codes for CASRPGQYEQYF.

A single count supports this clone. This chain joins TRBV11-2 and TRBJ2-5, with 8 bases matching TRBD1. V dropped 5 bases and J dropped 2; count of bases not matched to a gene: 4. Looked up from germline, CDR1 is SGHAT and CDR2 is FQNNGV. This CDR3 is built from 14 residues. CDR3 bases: TGTGCCAGCAGCCGCACAGGGGGACAAGAGACCCAGTACTTC. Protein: CASSRTGGQETQYF. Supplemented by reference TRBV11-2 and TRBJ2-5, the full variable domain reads EAGVAQSPRYKIIEKRQSVAFWCNPISGHATLYWYQQILGQGPKLLIQFQNNGVVDDSQLPKDRFSAERLKGVDSTLKIQPAKLEDSAVYLCASSRTGGQETQYFGPGTRLLVL.

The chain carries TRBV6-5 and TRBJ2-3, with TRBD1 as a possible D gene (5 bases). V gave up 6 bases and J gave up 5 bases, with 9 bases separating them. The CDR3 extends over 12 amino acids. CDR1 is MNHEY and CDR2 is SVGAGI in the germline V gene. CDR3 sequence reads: CASSHTGDTQYF. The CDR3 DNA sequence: TGTGCCAGCAGCCACACAGGAGATACGCAGTATTTT.

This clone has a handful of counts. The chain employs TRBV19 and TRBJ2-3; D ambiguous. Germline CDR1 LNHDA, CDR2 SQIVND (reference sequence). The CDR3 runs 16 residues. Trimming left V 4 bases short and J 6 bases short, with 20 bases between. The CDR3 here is CASSKTLAVKYDTQYF. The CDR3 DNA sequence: TGTGCCAGTAGTAAGACACTGGCAGTCAAGTATGATACGCAGTATTTT.

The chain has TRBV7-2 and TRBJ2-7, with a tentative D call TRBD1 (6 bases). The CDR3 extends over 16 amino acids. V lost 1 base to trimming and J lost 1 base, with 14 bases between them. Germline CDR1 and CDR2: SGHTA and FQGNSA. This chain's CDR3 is CASSLGLGTSSYEQYF. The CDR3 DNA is TGTGCCAGCAGCTTAGGACTCGGGACATCATCCTACGAGCAGTACTTC.

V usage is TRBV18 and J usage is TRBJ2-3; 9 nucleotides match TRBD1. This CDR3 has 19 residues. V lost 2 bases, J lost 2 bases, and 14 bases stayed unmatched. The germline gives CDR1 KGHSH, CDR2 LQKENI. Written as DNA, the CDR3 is TGTGCCAGCTCACCAATGTCTGGGACAGGGTTGGAATCCACAGATACGCAGTATTTT. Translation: CASSPMSGTGLESTDTQYF.

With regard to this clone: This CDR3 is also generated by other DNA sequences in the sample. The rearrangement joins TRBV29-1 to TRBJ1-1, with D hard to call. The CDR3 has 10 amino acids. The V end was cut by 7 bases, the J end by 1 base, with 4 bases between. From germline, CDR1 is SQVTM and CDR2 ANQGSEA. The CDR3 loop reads CSAQNTEAFF. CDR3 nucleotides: TGCAGCGCTCAGAACACTGAAGCTTTCTTT.

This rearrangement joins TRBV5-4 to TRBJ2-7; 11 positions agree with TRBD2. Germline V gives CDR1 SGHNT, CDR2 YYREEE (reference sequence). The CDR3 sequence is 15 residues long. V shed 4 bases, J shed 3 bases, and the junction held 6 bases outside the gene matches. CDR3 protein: CASSGGLAGHYEQYF. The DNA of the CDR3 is TGTGCCAGCAGCGGTGGACTAGCGGGCCACTACGAGCAGTACTTC. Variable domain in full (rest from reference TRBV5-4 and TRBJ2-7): ETGVTQSPTHLIKTRGQQVTLRCSSQSGHNTVSWYQQALGQGPQFIFQYYREEENGRGNFPPRFSGLQFPNYSSELNVNALELDDSALYLCASSGGLAGHYEQYFGPGTRLTVT.

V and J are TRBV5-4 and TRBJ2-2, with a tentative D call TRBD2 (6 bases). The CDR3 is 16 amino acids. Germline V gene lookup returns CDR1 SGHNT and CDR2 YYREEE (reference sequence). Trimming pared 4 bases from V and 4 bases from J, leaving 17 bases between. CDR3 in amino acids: CASSDAGRRITGELFF. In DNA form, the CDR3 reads TGTGCCAGCAGCGACGCGGGACGTCGTATCACCGGGGAGCTGTTTTTT.